This T cell receptor (beta chain) comes out of a study of neurological immune-mediated disorders. TCRdb reprocessed the 5' RACE reads with MiXCR, giving one entry per CDR3 protein. The data show about 62,000 distinct CDR3 sequences, with less than 4% seen just once and over 2% held by the top ten. For the unsorted libraries, 2 million PBMCs stored at -80 C served as input. With 5 bases removed from V and 6 bases from J, the gap between germline ends came to 13 bases. The CDR3 length is 13 residues. Germline V CDR1 and CDR2: SGHTA, FQGNSA. This clonotype was picked up many times. The sequenced material came from PBMCs. This sequence was found in a woman in her forties or fifties with multiple sclerosis. This sequence joins TRBV7-2 and TRBJ1-1; the D gene is possibly TRBD1 (5 bases). CDR3 nucleotides: TGTGCCAGCAGCCCGCAATGGGGGGCTGAAGCTTTCTTT. Protein product: CASSPQWGAEAFF.